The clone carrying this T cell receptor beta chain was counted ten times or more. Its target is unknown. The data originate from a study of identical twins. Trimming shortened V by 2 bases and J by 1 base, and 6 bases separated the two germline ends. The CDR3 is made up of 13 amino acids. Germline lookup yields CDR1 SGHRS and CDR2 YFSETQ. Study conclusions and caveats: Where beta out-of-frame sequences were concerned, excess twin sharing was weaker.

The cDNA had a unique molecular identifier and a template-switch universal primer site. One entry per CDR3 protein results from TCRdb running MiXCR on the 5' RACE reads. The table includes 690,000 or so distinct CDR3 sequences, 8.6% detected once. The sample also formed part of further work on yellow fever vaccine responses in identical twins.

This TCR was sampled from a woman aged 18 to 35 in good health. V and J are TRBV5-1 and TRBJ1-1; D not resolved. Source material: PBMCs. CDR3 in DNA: TGCGCCAGCAGCTTCGACCAGAACACTGAAGCTTTCTTT. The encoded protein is CASSFDQNTEAFF.